The clone carrying this T cell receptor beta chain was found many times. Its target is unknown. The investigators reverse transcribed all of the isolated RNA, so they sequenced expressed TCRB transcripts. Profiled with immunoSEQ multiplex PCR; TCRdb holds only in-frame clones, not every one. Of roughly 240,000 clones in the sample, over 12% are singletons; the top ten hold more than 0.025%. The CDR3 covers 16 residues. Trimming stripped 2 bases from V and 0 bases from J, with 14 bases between. CDR1 SGHDN and CDR2 FVKESK come from the germline V gene. This sample was included in a study of beta chain features in type 1 diabetes. The study, taken as a whole, reports: Fewer insertions but more deletions were seen at VDJ junctions in type 1 diabetes patients. All four CD4+ subsets of Type 1 diabetes patients contained TCRB CDR3s that were moderately but significantly shorter.

Sorted CD4+ subsets: naive, central memory, regulatory, stem cell-like memory (CD45RO/CCR7/CD25/CD127/CD95/CD27 panel). The sequencing sample was made of naive CD4+ T cells from blood. This chain joins TRBV14 and TRBJ2-7; tentative D call: TRBD2 (5 bases). The TCR originated in a woman aged 40-49 years in good health. DNA of the CDR3: TGTGCCAGCAGCCAAATCTTCCGGGGTCACTCCTACGAGCAGTACTTC. Its protein product is CASSQIFRGHSYEQYF.